This TCR beta chain stems from a study of T cell changes during pregnancy in multiple sclerosis (dated by TCRdb to about 2019). For the wider study: The study examined how the T cell repertoire changed over the course of pregnancy in women with multiple sclerosis.

Sequences SQVTM (CDR1) and ANQGSEA (CDR2) are obtained from the germline V gene. Relative to germline, V is missing 1 base and J is missing 0 bases, with 0 bases of the junction outside any gene match. Including the terminal cysteine and phenylalanine, the CDR3 comprises 15 residues. Only the CDR3 part of the read is kept: 45 bases, read in frame from the first base. This clone appeared a single time. Its antigen is unknown. No per-base quality is available; no much larger clone lies one base away. Library preparation used the immunoSEQ multiplex PCR assay. TCRdb carries this immuneACCESS record with in-frame sequences only. Its versions omit some clonotypes, under half of them owing to an unresolved V gene in the studies checked, with the rest unexplained. The sample table lists 35,000 to 55,000 clones, 89% of them with a count of one. The top ten constitute roughly 1.1% of the sample.

The receptor's source is a female donor with multiple sclerosis, enrolled in a pregnancy study. Sequenced material: CD4+ T cells from peripheral blood mononuclear cells, taken after pregnancy. Recombination joined TRBV29-1 with TRBJ2-3, and 11 bases in between align with TRBD2. Here the CDR3 is given as CSVEGTSGSTDTQYF. Read as DNA, the sequence is TGCAGCGTTGAAGGGACTAGCGGGAGCACAGATACGCAGTATTTT.